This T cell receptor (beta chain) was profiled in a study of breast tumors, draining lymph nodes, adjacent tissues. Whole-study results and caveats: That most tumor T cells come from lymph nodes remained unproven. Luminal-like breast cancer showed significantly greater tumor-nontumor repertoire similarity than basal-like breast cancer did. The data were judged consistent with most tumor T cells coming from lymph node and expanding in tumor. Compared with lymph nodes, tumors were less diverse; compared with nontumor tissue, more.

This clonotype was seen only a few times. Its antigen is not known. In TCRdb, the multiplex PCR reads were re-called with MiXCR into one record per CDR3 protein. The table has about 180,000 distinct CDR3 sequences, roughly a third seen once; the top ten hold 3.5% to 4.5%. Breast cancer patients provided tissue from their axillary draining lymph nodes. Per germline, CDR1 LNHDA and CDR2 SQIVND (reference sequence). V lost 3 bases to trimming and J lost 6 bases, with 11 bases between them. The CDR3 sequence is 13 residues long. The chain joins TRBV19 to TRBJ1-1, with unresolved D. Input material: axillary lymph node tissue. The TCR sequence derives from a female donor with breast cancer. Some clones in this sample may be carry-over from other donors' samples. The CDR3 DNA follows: TGTGCCAGTAGTATTTCTTGGGGTTCTGAAGCTTTCTTT. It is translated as CASSISWGSEAFF.